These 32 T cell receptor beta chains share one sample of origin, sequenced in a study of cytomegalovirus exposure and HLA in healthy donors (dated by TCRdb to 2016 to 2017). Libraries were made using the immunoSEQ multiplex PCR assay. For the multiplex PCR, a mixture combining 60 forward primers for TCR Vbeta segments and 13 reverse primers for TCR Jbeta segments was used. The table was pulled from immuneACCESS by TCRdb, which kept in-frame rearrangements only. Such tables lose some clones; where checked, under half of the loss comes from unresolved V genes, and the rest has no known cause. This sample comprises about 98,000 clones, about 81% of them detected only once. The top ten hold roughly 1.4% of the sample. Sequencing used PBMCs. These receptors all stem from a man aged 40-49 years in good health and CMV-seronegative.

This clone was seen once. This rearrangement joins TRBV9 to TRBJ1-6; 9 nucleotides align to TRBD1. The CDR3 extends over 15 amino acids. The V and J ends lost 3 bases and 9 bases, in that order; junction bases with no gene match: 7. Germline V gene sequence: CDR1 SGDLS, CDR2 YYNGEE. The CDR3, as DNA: TGTGCCAGCAGCGGGGCAACAGGGGGCAGTTCACCCCTCCACTTT. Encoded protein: CASSGATGGSSPLHF.

CDR3 nucleotides: TGTGCCAGCAGTGAAAATTCAGTCTTTGGCAATCAGCCCCAGCATTTT. Translating it yields CASSENSVFGNQPQHF. The V gene is TRBV6-1, the J gene TRBJ1-5; D not certain. Trimming cost V 2 bases and J 2 bases, with 13 bases left between them. The CDR3 has 16 amino acids. The V gene's germline CDR1 is MNHNS and CDR2 SASEGT.

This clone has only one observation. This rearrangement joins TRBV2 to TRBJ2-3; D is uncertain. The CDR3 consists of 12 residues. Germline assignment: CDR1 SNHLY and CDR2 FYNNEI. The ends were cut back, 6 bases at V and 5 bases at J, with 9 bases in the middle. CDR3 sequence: CASRRYGDTQYF. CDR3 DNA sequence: TGTGCCAGCAGACGGTATGGAGATACGCAGTATTTT.

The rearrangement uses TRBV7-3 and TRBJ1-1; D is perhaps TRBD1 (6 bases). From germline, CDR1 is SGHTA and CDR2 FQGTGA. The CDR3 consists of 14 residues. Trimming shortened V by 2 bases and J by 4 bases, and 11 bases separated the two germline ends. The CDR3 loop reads CASSLEGVATEAFF. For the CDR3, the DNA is TGTGCCAGCAGCTTAGAGGGGGTCGCCACTGAAGCTTTCTTT.

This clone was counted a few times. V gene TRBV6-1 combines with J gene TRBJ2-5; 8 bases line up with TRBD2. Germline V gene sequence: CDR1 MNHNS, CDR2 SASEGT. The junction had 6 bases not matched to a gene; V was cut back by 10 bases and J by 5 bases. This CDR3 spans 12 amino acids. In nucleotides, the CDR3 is TGTGCCACCGGCCGGGGGGGTGAGACCCAGTACTTC. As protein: CATGRGGETQYF.

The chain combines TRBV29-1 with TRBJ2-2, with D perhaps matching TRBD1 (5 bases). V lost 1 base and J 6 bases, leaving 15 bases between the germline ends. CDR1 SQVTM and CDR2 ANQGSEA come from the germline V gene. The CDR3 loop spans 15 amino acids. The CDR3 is CSVEVGVGIAGELFF. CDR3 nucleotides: TGCAGCGTTGAAGTAGGGGTGGGGATTGCCGGGGAGCTGTTTTTT.

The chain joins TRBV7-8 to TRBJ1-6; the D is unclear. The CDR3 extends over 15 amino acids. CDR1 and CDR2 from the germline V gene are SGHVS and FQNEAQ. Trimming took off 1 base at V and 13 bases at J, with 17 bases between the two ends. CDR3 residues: CASSLGSGNSVPLHF. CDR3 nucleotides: TGTGCCAGCAGCTTAGGATCGGGAAATTCCGTCCCCCTCCACTTT.

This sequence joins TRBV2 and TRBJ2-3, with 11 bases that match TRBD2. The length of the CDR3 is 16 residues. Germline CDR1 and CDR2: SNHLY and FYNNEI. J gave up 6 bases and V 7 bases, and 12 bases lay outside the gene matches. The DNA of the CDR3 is TGTGCCAGCACCGACTTGAGGCTAGCGGGGGGTGATACGCAGTATTTT. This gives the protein CASTDLRLAGGDTQYF.

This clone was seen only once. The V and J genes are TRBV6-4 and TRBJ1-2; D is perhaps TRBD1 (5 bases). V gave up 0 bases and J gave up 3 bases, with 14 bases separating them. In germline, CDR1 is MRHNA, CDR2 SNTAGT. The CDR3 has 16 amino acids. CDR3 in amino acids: CASSDSRGTHHYGYTF. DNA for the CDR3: TGTGCCAGCAGTGACTCTCGCGGGACCCACCACTATGGCTACACCTTC.

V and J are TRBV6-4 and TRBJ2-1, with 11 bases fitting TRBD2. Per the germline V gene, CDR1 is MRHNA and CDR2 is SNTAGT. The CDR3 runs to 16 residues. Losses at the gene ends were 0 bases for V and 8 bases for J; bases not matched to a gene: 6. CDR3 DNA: TGTGCCAGCAGTGACTCGGCTAGCGGGGGGTCCCATGAGCAGTTCTTC. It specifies CASSDSASGGSHEQFF.

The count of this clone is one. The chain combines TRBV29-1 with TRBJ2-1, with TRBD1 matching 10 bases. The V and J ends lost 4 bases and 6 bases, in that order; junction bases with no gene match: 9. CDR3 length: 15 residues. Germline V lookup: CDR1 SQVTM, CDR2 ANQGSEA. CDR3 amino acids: CSVASDRGPFNEQFF. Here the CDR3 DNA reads TGCAGCGTTGCAAGTGACAGGGGGCCTTTCAATGAGCAGTTCTTC.

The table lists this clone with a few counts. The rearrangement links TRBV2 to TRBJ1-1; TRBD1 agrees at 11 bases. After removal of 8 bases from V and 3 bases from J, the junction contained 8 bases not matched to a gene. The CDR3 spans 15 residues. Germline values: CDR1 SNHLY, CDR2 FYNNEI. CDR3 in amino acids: CASRRDRGKDTEAFF. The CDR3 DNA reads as TGTGCCAGCCGTCGGGACAGGGGGAAAGACACTGAAGCTTTCTTT.

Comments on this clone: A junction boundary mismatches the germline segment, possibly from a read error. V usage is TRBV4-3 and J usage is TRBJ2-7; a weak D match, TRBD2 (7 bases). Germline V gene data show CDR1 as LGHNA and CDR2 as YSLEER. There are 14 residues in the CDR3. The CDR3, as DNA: TGCGCCAGCAGCCGCGGGGGCAGCTCCTGCGAGCAGTACTTC. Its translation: CASSRGGSSCEQYF.

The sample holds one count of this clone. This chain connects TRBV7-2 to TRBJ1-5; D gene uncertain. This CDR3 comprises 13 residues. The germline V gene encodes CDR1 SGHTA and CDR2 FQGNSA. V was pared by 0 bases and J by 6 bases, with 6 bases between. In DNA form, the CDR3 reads TGTGCCAGCAGCTTAGCGGGGAGTCAGCCCCAGCATTTT. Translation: CASSLAGSQPQHF.

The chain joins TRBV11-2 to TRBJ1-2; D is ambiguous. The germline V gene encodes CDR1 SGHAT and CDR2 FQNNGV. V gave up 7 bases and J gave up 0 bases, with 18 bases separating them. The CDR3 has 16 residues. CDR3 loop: CASTQRELKANYGYTF. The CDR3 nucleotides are TGTGCCAGCACCCAAAGGGAGTTAAAAGCTAACTATGGCTACACCTTC.

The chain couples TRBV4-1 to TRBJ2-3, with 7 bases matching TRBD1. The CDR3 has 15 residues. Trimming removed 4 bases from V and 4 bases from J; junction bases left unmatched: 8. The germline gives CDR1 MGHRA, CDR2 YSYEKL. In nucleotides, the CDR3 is TGCGCCAGCAGCCCGACAGGGCAGGTCGCAGATACGCAGTATTTT. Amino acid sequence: CASSPTGQVADTQYF.

CDR3 nucleotide sequence: TGTGCCAGCAGTTCCTACTCGGGACAAAAAGGGGTATACGAGCAGTACTTC. It translates to CASSSYSGQKGVYEQYF. The chain couples TRBV27 to TRBJ2-7; TRBD1 might be the D (6 bases). Germline V lookup: CDR1 MNHEY, CDR2 SMNVEV (reference sequence). With 4 bases removed from V and 4 bases from J, the gap between germline ends came to 23 bases. The CDR3 consists of 17 residues.

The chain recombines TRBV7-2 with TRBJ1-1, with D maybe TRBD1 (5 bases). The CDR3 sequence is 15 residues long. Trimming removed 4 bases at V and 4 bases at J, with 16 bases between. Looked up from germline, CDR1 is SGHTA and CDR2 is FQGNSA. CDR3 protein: CASSWKTAGGTEAFF. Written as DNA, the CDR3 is TGTGCCAGCAGCTGGAAGACAGCCGGGGGCACTGAAGCTTTCTTT.

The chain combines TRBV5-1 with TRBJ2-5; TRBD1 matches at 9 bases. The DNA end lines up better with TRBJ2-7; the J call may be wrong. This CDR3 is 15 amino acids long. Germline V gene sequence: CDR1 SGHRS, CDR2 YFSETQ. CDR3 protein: CASSPGQGSLYEQYF. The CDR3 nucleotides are TGCGCCAGCAGTCCCGGACAGGGGTCCCTCTACGAGCAGTACTTC.

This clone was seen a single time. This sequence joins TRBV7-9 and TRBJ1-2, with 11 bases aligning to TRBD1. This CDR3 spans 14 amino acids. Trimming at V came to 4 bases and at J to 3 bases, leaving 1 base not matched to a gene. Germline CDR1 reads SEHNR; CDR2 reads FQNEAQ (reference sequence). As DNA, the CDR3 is TGTGCCAGCAGCTCGGGACAGGGGGACTATGGCTACACCTTC. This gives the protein CASSSGQGDYGYTF.

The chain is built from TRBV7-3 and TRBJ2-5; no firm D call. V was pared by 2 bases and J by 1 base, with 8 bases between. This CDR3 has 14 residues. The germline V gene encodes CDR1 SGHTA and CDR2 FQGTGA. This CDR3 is CASSLSGPQETQYF. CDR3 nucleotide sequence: TGTGCCAGCAGCTTATCGGGTCCCCAAGAGACCCAGTACTTC. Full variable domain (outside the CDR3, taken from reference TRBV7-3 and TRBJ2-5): GAGVSQTPSNKVTEKGKYVELRCDPISGHTALYWYRQSLGQGPEFLIYFQGTGAADDSGLPNDRFFAVRPEGSVSTLKIQRTERGDSAVYLCASSLSGPQETQYFGPGTRLLVL.

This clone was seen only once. The CDR3 DNA sequence: TGTGCCAGCAAACGGGACAGGGCGAACACTGAAGCTTTCTTT. Protein product: CASKRDRANTEAFF. The chain employs TRBV6-1 and TRBJ1-1; TRBD1 agrees at 9 bases. The CDR3 covers 14 residues. CDR1 is MNHNS, CDR2 SASEGT, per germline. Trimming at V came to 7 bases and at J to 1 base, leaving 4 bases not matched to a gene.

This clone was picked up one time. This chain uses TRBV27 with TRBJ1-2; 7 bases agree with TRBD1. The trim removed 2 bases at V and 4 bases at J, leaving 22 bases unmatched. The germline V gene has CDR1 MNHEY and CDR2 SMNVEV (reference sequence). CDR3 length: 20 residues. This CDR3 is CASSLRIPGTDPLFVYGYTF. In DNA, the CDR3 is TGTGCCAGCAGTTTACGGATCCCCGGGACAGACCCTCTATTTGTCTATGGCTACACCTTC.

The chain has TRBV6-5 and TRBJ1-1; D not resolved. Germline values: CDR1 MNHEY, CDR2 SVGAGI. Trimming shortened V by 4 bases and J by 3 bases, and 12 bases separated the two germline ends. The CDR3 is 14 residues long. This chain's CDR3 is CASSSFRRDTEAFF. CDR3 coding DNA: TGTGCCAGCAGTTCCTTCCGACGGGACACTGAAGCTTTCTTT.

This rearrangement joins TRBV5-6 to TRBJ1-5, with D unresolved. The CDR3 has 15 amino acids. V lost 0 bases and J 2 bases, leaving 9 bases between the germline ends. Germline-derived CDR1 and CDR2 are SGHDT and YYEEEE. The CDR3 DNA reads TGTGCCAGCAGCTTGGGAGGGCGCGGCAATCAGCCCCAGCATTTT. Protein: CASSLGGRGNQPQHF.

The CDR3 is CASSPDTLAGRQYGATAWYF. Written as DNA, the CDR3 is TGTGCCAGCAGCCCTGACACCCTTGCTGGTAGACAGTACGGAGCTACTGCATGGTATTTT. The rearrangement joins TRBV5-5 to TRBJ2-3, with D perhaps TRBD1 (5 bases). The CDR3 is made up of 20 amino acids. Germline values: CDR1 SGHKS, CDR2 YYEKEE (reference sequence). Trimming removed 4 bases from V and 14 bases from J, with 41 bases in between.

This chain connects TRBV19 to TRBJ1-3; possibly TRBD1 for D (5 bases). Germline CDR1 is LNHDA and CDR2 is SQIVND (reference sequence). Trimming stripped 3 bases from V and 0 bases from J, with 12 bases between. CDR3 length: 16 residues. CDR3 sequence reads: CASSMLDTSSGNTIYF. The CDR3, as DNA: TGTGCCAGTAGTATGTTGGACACAAGCTCTGGAAACACCATATATTTT.

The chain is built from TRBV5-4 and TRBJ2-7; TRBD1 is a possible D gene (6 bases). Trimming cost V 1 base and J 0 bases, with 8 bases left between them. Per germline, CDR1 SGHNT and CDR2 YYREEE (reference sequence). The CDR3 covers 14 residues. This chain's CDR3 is CASSLTGSSYEQYF. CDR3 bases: TGTGCCAGCAGCTTGACAGGGAGCTCCTACGAGCAGTACTTC.

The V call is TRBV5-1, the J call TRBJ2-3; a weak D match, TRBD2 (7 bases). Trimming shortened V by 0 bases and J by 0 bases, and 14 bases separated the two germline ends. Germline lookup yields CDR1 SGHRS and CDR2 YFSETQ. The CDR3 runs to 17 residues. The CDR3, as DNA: TGCGCCAGCAGCTTGGCCGTCGGGGGGCGGAGCACAGATACGCAGTATTTT. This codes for CASSLAVGGRSTDTQYF.

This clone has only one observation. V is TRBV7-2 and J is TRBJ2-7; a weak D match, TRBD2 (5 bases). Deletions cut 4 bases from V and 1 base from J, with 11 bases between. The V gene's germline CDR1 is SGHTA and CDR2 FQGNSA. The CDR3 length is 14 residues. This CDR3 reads CASSSPGRSYEQYF. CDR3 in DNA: TGTGCCAGCAGCTCGCCGGGAAGATCCTACGAGCAGTACTTC. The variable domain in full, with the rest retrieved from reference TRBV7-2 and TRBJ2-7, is GAGVSQSPSNKVTEKGKDVELRCDPISGHTALYWYRQSLGQGLEFLIYFQGNSAPDKSGLPSDRFSAERTGGSVSTLTIQRTQQEDSAVYLCASSSPGRSYEQYFGPGTRLTVT.

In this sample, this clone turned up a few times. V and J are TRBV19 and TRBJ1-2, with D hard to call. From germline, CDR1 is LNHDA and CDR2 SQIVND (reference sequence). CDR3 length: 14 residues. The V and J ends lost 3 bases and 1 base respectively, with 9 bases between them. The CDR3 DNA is TGTGCCAGTAGTATTAGTCACGGTAACTATGGCTACACCTTC. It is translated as CASSISHGNYGYTF.

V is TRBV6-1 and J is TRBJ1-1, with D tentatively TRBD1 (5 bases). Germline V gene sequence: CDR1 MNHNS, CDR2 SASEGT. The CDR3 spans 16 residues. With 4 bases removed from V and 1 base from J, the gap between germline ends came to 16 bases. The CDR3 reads CASSAGGTGENTEAFF. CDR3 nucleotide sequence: TGTGCCAGCAGTGCAGGTGGAACAGGAGAGAACACTGAAGCTTTCTTT.